This TCR beta chain was captured by sequencing in a study of CD8 T cells in Susac syndrome. V lost 7 bases, J lost 1 base, and 5 bases stayed unmatched. Germline CDR1 is MDHEN and CDR2 is SYDVKM. The length of the CDR3 is 15 residues. RNA totalling roughly 0.45 to 1 ug underwent reverse transcription with random hexamers. TCR beta CDR3 was amplified by immunoSEQ covering 54 Vbeta and 13 Jbeta. TCRdb reprocessed the immunoSEQ multiplex PCR reads via MiXCR and lists one record per CDR3 protein. The sample contains 180,000 or so distinct CDR3 sequences, around 96% of which appear only once. This clonotype was observed a single time. Its antigen is undetermined. Study results and limitations: The study conceded that its TCR sequencing and HLA analysis involved relatively few individuals.

The TCR originated in a human donor in good health. Specimen: CD4+ T cells from PBMCs. The rearrangement links TRBV28 to TRBJ2-2, with 8 bases matching TRBD1. The CDR3 nucleotides read TGTGCCAGCACCGCCGGGACAGGGAACACCGGGGAGCTGTTTTTT. This encodes CASTAGTGNTGELFF.